This T cell receptor beta chain emerged from a study of follicular helper T cells after annual influenza vaccination. Measured with immunoSEQ multiplex PCR; TCRdb has only the in-frame clones, and not every one. The sample holds roughly 13,000 clones, 60% to 80% seen once. As to time point: 2014-2015 season, pre-vaccination. Community-dwelling subjects without influenza vaccination in the prior 6 months were enrolled. The source material was CXCR5- memory CD4+ T cells sorted from blood, sampled on the day of influenza vaccination. The clonotype originates from an adult who received the influenza vaccine.

CDR3 DNA sequence: TGTGCCAGCAGCTCGGTAGGGTATGGCTACACCTTC. As protein: CASSSVGYGYTF. The chain links TRBV7-9 to TRBJ1-2; unclear D gene. Trimming took off 4 bases at V and 5 bases at J, with 8 bases between the two ends. The germline V gene encodes CDR1 SEHNR and CDR2 FQNEAQ (reference sequence). The CDR3 is 12 residues long. Using reference TRBV7-9 and TRBJ1-2 for the parts outside the CDR3, the full variable domain is DTGVSQNPRHKITKRGQNVTFRCDPISEHNRLYWYRQTLGQGPEFLTYFQNEAQLEKSRLLSDRFSAERPKGSFSTLEIQRTEQGDSAMYLCASSSVGYGYTFGSGTRLTVV.